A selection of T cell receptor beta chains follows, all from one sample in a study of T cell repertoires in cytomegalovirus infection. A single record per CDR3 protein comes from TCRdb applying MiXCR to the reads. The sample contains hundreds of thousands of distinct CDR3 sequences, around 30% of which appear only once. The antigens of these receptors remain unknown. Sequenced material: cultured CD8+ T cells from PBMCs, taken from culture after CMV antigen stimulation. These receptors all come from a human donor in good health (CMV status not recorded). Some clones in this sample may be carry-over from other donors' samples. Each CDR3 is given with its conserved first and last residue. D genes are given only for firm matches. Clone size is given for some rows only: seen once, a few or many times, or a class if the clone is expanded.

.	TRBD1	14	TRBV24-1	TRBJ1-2	CATSDARQGNGYTF	TGTGCCACCAGTGACGCGAGACAGGGCAATGGCTACACCTTC
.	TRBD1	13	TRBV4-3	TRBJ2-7	CASSRGQGDEQYF	TGCGCCAGCAGCCGCGGACAGGGGGACGAGCAGTACTTC
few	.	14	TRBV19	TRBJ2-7	CASSHGTATYEQYF	TGTGCCAGTAGCCACGGGACGGCTACCTACGAGCAGTACTTC
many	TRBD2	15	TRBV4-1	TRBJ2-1	CASSQSGGSYNEQFF	TGCGCCAGCAGCCAAAGCGGGGGGTCCTACAATGAGCAGTTCTTC
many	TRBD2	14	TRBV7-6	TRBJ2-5	CASTMRGLGETQYF	TGTGCCAGCACCATGAGGGGACTAGGGGAAACCCAGTACTTC
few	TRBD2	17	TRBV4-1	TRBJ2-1	CASSRGLAGASYNEQFF	TGCGCCAGCAGCCGTGGACTAGCGGGGGCCTCCTACAATGAGCAGTTCTTC
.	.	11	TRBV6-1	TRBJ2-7	CASLQGGEQYF	TGTGCCAGCTTGCAGGGAGGCGAGCAGTACTTC
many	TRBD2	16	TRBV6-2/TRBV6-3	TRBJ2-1	CASSYSARGDYNEQFF	TGTGCCAGCAGTTACTCGGCGCGGGGGGATTACAATGAGCAGTTCTTC
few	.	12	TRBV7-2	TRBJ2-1	CASSWRGNEQFF	TGTGCCAGCAGTTGGCGGGGAAATGAGCAGTTCTTC
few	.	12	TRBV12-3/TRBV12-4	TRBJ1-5	CASTSGIQPQHF	TGTGCCAGCACCTCAGGCATTCAGCCCCAGCATTTT